A single sample is the source of the 22 T cell receptor beta chains below, sequenced in a study of T cells in women clearing cervical HPV infection. Assay used: immunoSEQ multiplex PCR; TCRdb lists only in-frame clones, some missing. This sample lists about 30,000 clones; its ten largest clones have roughly 2.8%. Sequencing was done on a sample of blood buffy coat. These receptor sequences come from a woman between 18 and 75 years old with a cervical HPV16 infection that either progressed to CIN3+ or cleared (not recorded which).

Of note for this clone: With the read ending 3 residues before the CDR3 end, the germline J gene is used to fill in that end. The V gene is TRBV6-1, the J gene TRBJ1-4; D is ambiguous. This CDR3 has 15 amino acids. Germline V gives CDR1 MNHNS, CDR2 SASEGT. Trimming shortened V by 3 bases and J by 0 bases, and 8 bases separated the two germline ends. The CDR3 loop is CASSDPGATNEKLFF. CDR3 DNA (partial): TGTGCCAGCAGTGACCCAGGAGCAACTAATGAAAAA.

With respect to this clone: The read ends 3 residues shy of where the CDR3 ends; the end is completed using the germline J gene. V gene TRBV18 combines with J gene TRBJ1-2; D call uncertain. Germline CDR1 and CDR2: KGHSH and LQKENI. This CDR3 is 12 amino acids long. The CDR3 spells CASSPGSYDYTF. The part of the CDR3 DNA that was read is TGTGCCAGCTCACCGGGCAGCTACGAC.

As regards this clone: From the germline J gene comes the end of the CDR3, since the read stops 3 residues before it. J is TRBJ2-1 and V is TRBV20-1; 7 bases match TRBD1. Trimming cost V 4 bases and J 4 bases; bases outside gene matches: 7. The CDR3 spans 14 residues. Germline V lookup: CDR1 DFQATT, CDR2 SNEGSKA (reference sequence). CDR3 DNA (partial): TGCAGTGCTACACAGGGGTTACAATACAATGAG. It specifies CSATQGLQYNE. The full CDR3 is CSATQGLQYNEQFF.

Concerning this clone itself: Coverage ceases 3 residues before the CDR3 finishes, and the germline J gene fills in the end. The rearrangement uses TRBV5-5 and TRBJ1-6; D is uncertain. The V and J ends lost 1 base and 8 bases respectively, with 4 bases between them. Looked up from germline, CDR1 is SGHKS and CDR2 is YYEKEE (reference sequence). The CDR3 length is 12 residues. The CDR3 here is CASSLRDSPLHF. Incomplete CDR3 DNA: TGTGCCAGCAGCTTGCGTGATTCACCC.

Regarding this clone: The CDR3 is cut off 3 residues early in the read; its end comes from the germline J gene. This chain joins TRBV20-1 and TRBJ2-3, with 11 bases matching TRBD2. Trimming removed 0 bases from V and 0 bases from J; junction bases left unmatched: 5. This CDR3 contains 17 residues. The germline V gene has CDR1 DFQATT and CDR2 SNEGSKA (reference sequence). Incomplete CDR3 DNA: TGCAGTGCTAGAGAGACTAGCGGGACCTCTAGCACAGATACG. It specifies CSARETSGTSSTDT. The complete CDR3 reads CSARETSGTSSTDTQYF.

A remark on this clone: The read falls 3 residues short of the CDR3 end, and the missing part is taken from the germline J gene. V usage is TRBV27 and J usage is TRBJ2-7, with 10 bases matching TRBD2. V lost 3 bases to trimming and J lost 4 bases; unmatched junction nucleotides: 3. The CDR3 runs to 14 residues. Per the germline V gene, CDR1 is MNHEY and CDR2 is SMNVEV (reference sequence). The CDR3: CASSLLAGGYEQYF. Incomplete CDR3 DNA: TGTGCCAGCAGTTTGTTAGCGGGAGGTTACGAG.

Points on this clone: The CDR3 is cut off 3 residues early in the read; its end comes from the germline J gene. The chain couples TRBV20-1 to TRBJ1-6; 9 bases map to TRBD1. CDR1 and CDR2 (germline): DFQATT, SNEGSKA (reference sequence). Trimming cost V 0 bases and J 9 bases; bases outside gene matches: 3. This CDR3 is 14 amino acids long. The sequenced part of the CDR3 DNA is TGCAGTGCTAGAGAGGGACAGGGAAGTTCACCC. This encodes CSAREGQGSSP. The CDR3, in full, reads CSAREGQGSSPLHF.

In the case of this clone: Read coverage stops 3 residues before the CDR3 terminus; the germline J gene supplies the remainder. The chain combines TRBV9 with TRBJ2-3; TRBD2 agrees at 10 bases. Germline V gene data show CDR1 as SGDLS and CDR2 as YYNGEE. Trimming removed 2 bases from V and 0 bases from J; junction bases left unmatched: 3. The CDR3 consists of 16 residues. The CDR3 is CASSVLAGASTDTQYF. The DNA read from the CDR3 is TGTGCCAGCAGCGTTCTAGCGGGGGCTAGCACAGATACG. The whole variable domain, remainder taken from reference TRBV9 and TRBJ2-3, is DSGVTQTPKHLITATGQRVTLRCSPRSGDLSVYWYQQSLDQGLQFLIQYYNGEERAKGNILERFSAQQFPDLHSELNLSSLELGDSALYFCASSVLAGASTDTQYFGPGTRLTVL.

Points on this clone: Read coverage stops 3 residues before the CDR3 terminus; the germline J gene supplies the remainder. This chain connects TRBV5-1 to TRBJ2-5; D perhaps matches TRBD1 (5 bases). V lost 0 bases and J 3 bases, leaving 12 bases between the germline ends. Germline V gives CDR1 SGHRS, CDR2 YFSETQ. CDR3 length: 15 residues. The CDR3 here is CASSLVGAVEETQYF. Partial CDR3 DNA: TGCGCCAGCAGCTTGGTAGGGGCAGTTGAAGAGACC.

CDR3 protein: CASVEVAGAYTYDYTF. CDR3 bases read: TGTGCCAGCGTTGAAGTAGCGGGAGCTTATACCTACGAC. The genes are TRBV2 and TRBJ1-2; the D is unclear. The CDR3 extends 3 residues past the end of the read, so its final part is completed from the germline J gene. This CDR3 is 16 amino acids long. Germline loops: CDR1 SNHLY, CDR2 FYNNEI.

Regarding this clone: Sequencing ends 3 residues short of the CDR3 end; the germline J gene provides the rest. The V gene is TRBV7-9, the J gene TRBJ1-3; 9 bases line up with TRBD1. Germline CDR1 SEHNR, CDR2 FQNEAQ (reference sequence). Germline trimming cut 5 bases from V and 1 base from J; bases unmatched to any gene: 3. The CDR3 length is 15 residues. The sequenced part of the CDR3 DNA is TGTGCCAGCAGCGCGACAGGGGGGTCTGGAAACACC. Protein: CASSATGGSGNT. The full CDR3 reads CASSATGGSGNTIYF.

Concerning this clone itself: The read comes to an end 3 residues before the CDR3 does, leaving the germline J gene to fill in the end. The rearrangement links TRBV5-8 to TRBJ2-4; weak D call: TRBD1 (5 bases). The length of the CDR3 is 14 residues. V dropped 0 bases and J dropped 1 base, with 5 bases sitting between them. Germline CDR1 is SGHTS and CDR2 is YDEGEE. Partial CDR3 DNA: TGTGCCAGCAGCTTGGGACAGGCCAAAAACATT. It encodes CASSLGQAKNI. The whole CDR3 sequence reads CASSLGQAKNIQYF.

On this clone: The DNA ends 3 residues before the CDR3 does, and the rest of the CDR3 is filled in from the germline J gene. The rearrangement uses TRBV12-3 or TRBV12-4 and TRBJ2-7; 10 nucleotides align to TRBD2. The CDR3 sequence is 15 residues long. The V segment lost 7 bases and the J segment 1 base; nucleotides outside the gene matches: 7. The CDR3 bases that were read are TGTGCCAGCACCCTGCCGGGACTAGCGTCCTACGAG. Translated: CASTLPGLASYE. The entire CDR3 protein reads CASTLPGLASYEQYF.

A remark on this clone: The read is 3 residues too short to cover the CDR3 end, so that end is filled in from the germline J gene. This chain links TRBV7-9 with TRBJ2-7, with D uncertain. This CDR3 spans 14 amino acids. CDR1 SEHNR and CDR2 FQNEAQ come from the germline V gene (reference sequence). Trimming left V 6 bases short and J 2 bases short, with 14 bases between. CDR3 loop: CASSKGWWTYEQYF. Incomplete CDR3 DNA: TGTGCCAGCAGTAAAGGGTGGTGGACCTACGAG.

Comments on this clone: The missing CDR3 end, 3 residues past where the read stops, is filled in from the germline J gene. V and J are TRBV18 and TRBJ2-3; 11 positions agree with TRBD2. The CDR3 is made up of 16 amino acids. CDR1 is KGHSH and CDR2 is LQKENI in the germline V gene. V gave up 3 bases and J gave up 1 base; unmatched junction bases: 3. The CDR3 is CASSPQLAGGTDTQYF. The sequenced part of the CDR3 DNA is TGTGCCAGCTCACCCCAACTAGCGGGGGGCACAGATACG.

Points on this clone: The read ends 3 residues shy of where the CDR3 ends; the end is completed using the germline J gene. The rearrangement links TRBV5-1 to TRBJ2-3; D call uncertain. This CDR3 region has 14 residues. V lost 2 bases, J lost 0 bases, and 7 bases lay in between. CDR1 is SGHRS, CDR2 YFSETQ, per germline. CDR3 amino acids: CASSFQESTDTQYF. The covered CDR3 bases are TGCGCCAGCAGCTTCCAGGAAAGCACAGATACG. The full variable domain, rest sourced from reference TRBV5-1 and TRBJ2-3, is KAGVTQTPRYLIKTRGQQVTLSCSPISGHRSVSWYQQTPGQGLQFLFEYFSETQRNKGNFPGRFSGRQFSNSRSEMNVSTLELGDSALYLCASSFQESTDTQYFGPGTRLTVL.

As for this clone: The read ends 3 residues early relative to the CDR3; the germline J gene fills the gap. The chain uses TRBV12-3 or TRBV12-4 and TRBJ2-7; 8 bases map to TRBD1. The V and J ends lost 5 bases and 0 bases, in that order; junction bases with no gene match: 6. The CDR3 runs 15 residues. CDR3 DNA, as far as it was read: TGTGCCAGCAGTGGACAGGGCCTAATCTCCTACGAG. This codes for CASSGQGLISYE. In full, the CDR3 is CASSGQGLISYEQYF.

Remarks on this clone: The read terminates 3 residues ahead of where the CDR3 ends, so the germline J gene completes it. This chain uses TRBV2 with TRBJ1-6, with D uncertain. The CDR3 is made up of 14 amino acids. Trimming shortened V by 4 bases and J by 10 bases, and 14 bases separated the two germline ends. From germline, CDR1 is SNHLY and CDR2 FYNNEI. The sequenced CDR3 bases are TGTGCCAGCAGTGTCGCGGGCTTAGGATCACCC. Residues: CASSVAGLGSP. The entire CDR3 reads CASSVAGLGSPLHF.

About this clone: With the read ending 3 residues before the CDR3 end, the germline J gene is used to fill in that end. The chain couples TRBV7-9 to TRBJ1-1, with D tentatively TRBD1 (6 bases). The germline V gene encodes CDR1 SEHNR and CDR2 FQNEAQ (reference sequence). The germline V and J ends were trimmed by 5 bases and 6 bases, with 16 bases remaining between them. This CDR3 is 14 amino acids long. CDR3 sequence reads: CASSPRGGPAEAFF. CDR3 bases read: TGTGCCAGCAGCCCCCGAGGGGGTCCCGCTGAA.

Turning to this clone: The DNA ends 3 residues before the CDR3 does, and the rest of the CDR3 is filled in from the germline J gene. The chain couples TRBV6-2 or TRBV6-3 to TRBJ2-1; the D gene is possibly TRBD1 (6 bases). Between the trimmed V and J ends, which lost 6 bases and 3 bases, there was a span of 9 bases. This CDR3 has 13 amino acids. Germline V CDR1 and CDR2: MNHEY, SVGEGT. The CDR3 bases that were read are TGTGCCAGCAGGGACAGAGACTACAATGAG. Its translation is CASRDRDYNE. Given in full, the CDR3 is CASRDRDYNEQFF.

Concerning this clone itself: The read gets to within 3 residues of the CDR3 end, and the germline J gene fills in the rest. V usage is TRBV27 and J usage is TRBJ2-1; D unclear. V was shortened by 5 bases and J by 4 bases, with 3 bases between the two germline ends. The germline V gene has CDR1 MNHEY and CDR2 SMNVEV (reference sequence). This CDR3 is built from 11 residues. The covered CDR3 bases are TGTGCCAGCAGTCTATACAATGAG. It specifies CASSLYNE. The full CDR3 reads CASSLYNEQFF.

The CDR3 spells CATSRAGKSSYEQYF. The sequenced part of the CDR3 DNA is TGTGCCACCAGCAGAGCAGGGAAATCTTCCTACGAG. The gene calls are TRBV15 and TRBJ2-7, with D maybe TRBD1 (5 bases). The sequence runs out 3 residues before the end of the CDR3; the remainder is reconstructed from the germline J gene. The CDR3 is 15 amino acids. Germline V lookup: CDR1 LNHNV, CDR2 YYDKDF (reference sequence). V lost 1 base and J lost 1, with 11 bases in between. The whole variable domain, filled in from reference TRBV15 and TRBJ2-7, reads DAMVIQNPRYQVTQFGKPVTLSCSQTLNHNVMYWYQQKSSQAPKLLFHYYDKDFNNEADTPDNFQSRRPNTSFCFLDIRSPGLGDTAMYLCATSRAGKSSYEQYFGPGTRLTVT.